This T cell receptor (beta chain) was identified in a study of blood T cell repertoires in COVID-19. Study at large: The samples span acute and convalescent COVID-19 from the United States, Italy and Spain.

Living in under 30 US areas, the participants were between roughly 18 and 95 years of age. Cohort 3 recovery required two negative PCRs, clearance, or symptom resolution. Per the original data handling: Amplification of reference gene primers was used by the study to estimate nucleated cell counts. The method was immunoSEQ multiplex PCR; TCRdb's version includes in-frame clones alone and lacks a portion of them. V and J calls and clone size are copied from that table; D and trimming were computed from the DNA. The sample yields fewer than 450,000 clones, around 90% seen once. The CDR3 extends over 14 amino acids. V was trimmed by 2 bases and J by 4 bases, leaving 12 bases between them. CDR1 MNHEY and CDR2 SVGAGI come from the germline V gene.

The TCR originated in a young woman who had recovered from COVID-19. The sample was PBMCs or T cells enriched from blood (not recorded which). The chain recombines TRBV6-5 with TRBJ2-7, with D unclear. The CDR3: CASSYDITGYEQYF. The CDR3 bases are TGTGCCAGCAGTTACGATATAACCGGGTACGAGCAGTACTTC.